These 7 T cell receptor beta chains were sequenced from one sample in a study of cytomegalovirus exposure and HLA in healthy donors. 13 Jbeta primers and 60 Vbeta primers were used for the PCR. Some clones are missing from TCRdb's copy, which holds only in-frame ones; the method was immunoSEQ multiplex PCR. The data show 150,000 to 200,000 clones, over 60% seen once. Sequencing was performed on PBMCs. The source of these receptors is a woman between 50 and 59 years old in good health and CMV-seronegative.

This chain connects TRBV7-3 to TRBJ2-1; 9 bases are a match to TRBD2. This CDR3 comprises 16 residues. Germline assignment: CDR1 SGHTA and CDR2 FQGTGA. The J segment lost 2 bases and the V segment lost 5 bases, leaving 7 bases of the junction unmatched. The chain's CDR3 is CASSIASGAAYNEQFF. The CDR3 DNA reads TGTGCCAGCAGCATTGCTAGCGGGGCGGCCTACAATGAGCAGTTCTTC.

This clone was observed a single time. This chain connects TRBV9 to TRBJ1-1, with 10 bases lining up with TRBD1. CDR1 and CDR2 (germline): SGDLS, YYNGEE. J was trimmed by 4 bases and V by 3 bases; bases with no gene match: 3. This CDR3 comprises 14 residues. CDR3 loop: CASSDGQGGTEAFF. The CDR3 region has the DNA TGTGCCAGCAGCGACGGACAGGGGGGCACTGAAGCTTTCTTT.

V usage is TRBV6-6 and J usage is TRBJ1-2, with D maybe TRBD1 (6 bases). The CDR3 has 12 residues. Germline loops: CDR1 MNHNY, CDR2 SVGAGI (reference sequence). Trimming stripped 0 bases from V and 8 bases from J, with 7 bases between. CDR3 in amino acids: CASSYSTGGYTF. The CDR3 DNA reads TGTGCCAGCAGTTACTCTACAGGGGGCTACACCTTC.

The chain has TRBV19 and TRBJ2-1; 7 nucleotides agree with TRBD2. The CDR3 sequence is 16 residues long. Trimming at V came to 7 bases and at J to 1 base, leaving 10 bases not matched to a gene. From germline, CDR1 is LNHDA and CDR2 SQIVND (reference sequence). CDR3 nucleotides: TGTGCCAGTACCGTGGGGGGGGTAGCTTCCTACAATGAGCAGTTCTTC. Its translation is CASTVGGVASYNEQFF.

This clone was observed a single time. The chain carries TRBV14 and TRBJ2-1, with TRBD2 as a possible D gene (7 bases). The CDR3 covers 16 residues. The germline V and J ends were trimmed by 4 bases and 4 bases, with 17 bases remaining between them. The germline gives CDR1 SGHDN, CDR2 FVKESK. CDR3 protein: CASSLITGGPYNEQFF. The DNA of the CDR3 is TGTGCCAGCAGCCTCATCACGGGGGGCCCTTACAATGAGCAGTTCTTC.

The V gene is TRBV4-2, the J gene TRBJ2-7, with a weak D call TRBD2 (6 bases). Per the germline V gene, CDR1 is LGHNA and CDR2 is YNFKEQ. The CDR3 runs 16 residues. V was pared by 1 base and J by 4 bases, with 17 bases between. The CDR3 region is CASSQGGDSVFYEQYF. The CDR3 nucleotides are TGTGCCAGCAGCCAAGGTGGGGACTCCGTTTTTTACGAGCAGTACTTC.

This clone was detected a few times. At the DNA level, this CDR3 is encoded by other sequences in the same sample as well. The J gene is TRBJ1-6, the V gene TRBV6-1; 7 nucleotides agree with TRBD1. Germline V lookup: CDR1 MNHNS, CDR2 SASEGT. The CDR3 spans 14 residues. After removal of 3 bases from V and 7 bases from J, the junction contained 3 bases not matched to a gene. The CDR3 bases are TGTGCCAGCAGTGATCGACAGGGAAATTCACCCCTCCACTTT. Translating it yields CASSDRQGNSPLHF.